This T cell receptor beta chain emerged from a study of T cell clonotyping in hematopoietic cell transplantation. Study-wide results and limits: Recipient TCR diversity dropped after transplant; expanded clonotypes rose from day 30 to 180.

Note on this clone: Its target is unknown.

The CDR3 is 15 residues long. Looked up from germline, CDR1 is SGHTA and CDR2 is FQGNSA. The V gene lost 4 bases and the J gene lost 7 bases, with 16 bases spanning the gap. The protocol was immunoSEQ multiplex PCR, while the TCRdb copy is restricted to in-frame clones and leaves out a portion. The table has around 15,000 clones, about 84% seen once. The starting material was PBMCs, obtained 100 days after allogeneic stem cell transplant. The chain is built from TRBV7-2 and TRBJ1-4; the D gene is possibly TRBD1 (6 bases). The clonotype was recovered from a male patient aged 60-69 years who had an allogeneic stem cell transplant from a related donor, so the T cells may come from the graft donor. Some clones in this sample may be carry-over from other donors' samples. This CDR3 is CASSSQGGGFEKLFF. As DNA, the CDR3 is TGTGCCAGCAGCTCCCAGGGAGGGGGTTTTGAAAAACTGTTTTTT.